This T cell receptor beta chain appears in the sequencing data of a study of blood T cell repertoires in COVID-19 (dated by TCRdb to 2018 to 2020). Background for the entire study: The collaborator samples originated in the United States, Italy and Spain and spanned the acute and convalescent phases of COVID-19. Nearly every sample came with metadata listing a de-identified subject ID, COVID-19 status, age in years and sex. Deeply sampled blood TCRbeta repertoires from subjects exposed to, actively infected with, or recovered from COVID-19 were included in the dataset. The prospective study material was composed of cDNA or gDNA derived from T cells, B-cell-depleted T cells, or PBMCs. Where HLA class I and class II types were available, the types were taken from metadata supplied by the sample provider, not from assay-based typing. A freely available public database, intended as a resource for researchers studying the immune response to SARS-CoV-2, is where the repertoires were released. The samples were drawn from the first 160 participants of the ongoing ImmuneRACE study and from 1,200 or so subjects provided by 6 global collaborators. Broad study findings and their caveats: How much clinical and demographic metadata was included differed by source and by participant, and the metadata was provided uncurated.

TCRbeta CDR3 regions were amplified from genomic DNA using the immunoSEQ Assay, a bias-controlled multiplex PCR. Concerning the study's data processing: Within the assay, amplification of reference gene primers was used to estimate how many nucleated cells each sample contained. To quantify the absolute abundance of each unique TCRbeta CDR3 rearrangement, sequence reads were collapsed and filtered. Productive Simpson clonality was computed per sample as the square root of Simpson's diversity index over productive rearrangements. The clones in this table, taken by TCRdb from immuneACCESS, are in-frame only. Not every clone is retained; where verified, under half of the shortfall comes from an unresolved V gene, and the cause of the rest is unknown. Clone size and V and J calls were adopted from that table, with D and trimming inferred from the DNA. Within this sample are hundreds of thousands of clones, with about 88% of them counted one time only. In total, the top ten clones hold roughly 6.6% of the sample.

This clone was seen more than once but under ten times. Its antigen remains unidentified. No base quality information exists; no much larger clone differs at one position. One collaborating source in Seattle enrolled patients during active infection and followed them longitudinally through the course of disease. The collaborating institutions used their own protocols to collect whole blood in K2EDTA tubes. For TCRbeta analysis, collaborators shipped samples in one of three forms: frozen whole blood, isolated PBMCs, or DNA extracted from either of those sample types. From the germline V gene, CDR1 is SNHLY and CDR2 is FYNNEI. The CDR3, from cysteine to phenylalanine, totals 16 residues. Left in the record is the CDR3 DNA by itself, 48 bases read in frame from the first base. V is cut back by 8 bases and J by 1 base, with 12 bases in the junction unmatched.

The chain is made from TRBV2 and TRBJ1-1; 8 bases in the middle match TRBD1. Sequenced sample: peripheral blood. The clonotype was recovered from a woman in her seventies with COVID-19, enrolled during active disease. The nucleotide sequence is given as TGTGCCAGCCATGACTTGACAGGGGCTAAGAACACTGAAGCTTTCTTT. Translated, this gives CASHDLTGAKNTEAFF.